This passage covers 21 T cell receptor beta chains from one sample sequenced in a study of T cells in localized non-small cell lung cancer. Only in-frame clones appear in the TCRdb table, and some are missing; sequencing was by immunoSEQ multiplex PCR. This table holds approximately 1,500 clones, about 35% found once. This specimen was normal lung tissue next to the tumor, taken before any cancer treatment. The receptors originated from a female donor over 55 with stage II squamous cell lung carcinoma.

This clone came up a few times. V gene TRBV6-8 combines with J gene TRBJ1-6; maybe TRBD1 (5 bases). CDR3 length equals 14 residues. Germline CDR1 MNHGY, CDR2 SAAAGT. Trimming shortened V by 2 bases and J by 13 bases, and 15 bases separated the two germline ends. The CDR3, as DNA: TGTGCCAGCAGTTACCAGACAGCTCAATGGCCCCTCCACTTT. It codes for CASSYQTAQWPLHF.

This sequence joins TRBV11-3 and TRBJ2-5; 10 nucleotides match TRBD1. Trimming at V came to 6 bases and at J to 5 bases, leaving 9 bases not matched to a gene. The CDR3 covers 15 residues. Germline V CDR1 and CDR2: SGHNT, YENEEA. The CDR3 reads CASRRQGASIETQYF. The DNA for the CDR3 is TGTGCCAGCAGGAGACAGGGGGCGAGTATCGAGACCCAGTACTTC.

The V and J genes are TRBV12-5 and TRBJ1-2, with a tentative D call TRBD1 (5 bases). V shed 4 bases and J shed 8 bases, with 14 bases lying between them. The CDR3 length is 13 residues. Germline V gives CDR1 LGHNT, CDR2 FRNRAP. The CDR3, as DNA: TGTGCTAGTGGTTCCCGGACTTGGGACGGCTACACCTTC. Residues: CASGSRTWDGYTF.

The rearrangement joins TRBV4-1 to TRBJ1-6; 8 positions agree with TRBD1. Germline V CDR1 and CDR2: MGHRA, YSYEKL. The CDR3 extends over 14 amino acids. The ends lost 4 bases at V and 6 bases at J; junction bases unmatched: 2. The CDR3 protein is CASSLTGVNSPLHF. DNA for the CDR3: TGCGCCAGCAGCCTGACAGGGGTTAATTCACCCCTCCACTTT.

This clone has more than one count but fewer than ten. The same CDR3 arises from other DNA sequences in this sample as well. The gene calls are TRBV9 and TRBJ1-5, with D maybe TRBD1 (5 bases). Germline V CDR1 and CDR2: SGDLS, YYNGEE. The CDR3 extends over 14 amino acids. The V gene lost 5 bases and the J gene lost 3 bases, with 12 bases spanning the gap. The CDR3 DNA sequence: TGTGCCAGCAGTGATCGACAGCTCAATCAGCCCCAGCATTTT. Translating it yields CASSDRQLNQPQHF.

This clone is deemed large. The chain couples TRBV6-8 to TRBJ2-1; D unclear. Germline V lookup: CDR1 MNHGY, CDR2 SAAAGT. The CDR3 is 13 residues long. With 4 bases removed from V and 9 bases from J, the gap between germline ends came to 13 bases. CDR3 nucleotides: TGTGCCAGCAGTTTGACTGACGCAGGTGAGCAGTTCTTC. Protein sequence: CASSLTDAGEQFF.

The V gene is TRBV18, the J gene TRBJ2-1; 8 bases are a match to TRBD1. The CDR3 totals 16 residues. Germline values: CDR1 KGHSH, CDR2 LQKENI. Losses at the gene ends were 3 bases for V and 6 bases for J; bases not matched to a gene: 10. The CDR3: CASSPPAGGSGNEQFF. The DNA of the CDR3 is TGTGCCAGCTCACCGCCTGCAGGGGGCTCGGGCAATGAGCAGTTCTTC. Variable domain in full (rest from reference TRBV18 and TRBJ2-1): NAGVMQNPRHLVRRRGQEARLRCSPMKGHSHVYWYRQLPEEGLKFMVYLQKENIIDESGMPKERFSAEFPKEGPSILRIQQVVRGDSAAYFCASSPPAGGSGNEQFFGPGTRLTVL.

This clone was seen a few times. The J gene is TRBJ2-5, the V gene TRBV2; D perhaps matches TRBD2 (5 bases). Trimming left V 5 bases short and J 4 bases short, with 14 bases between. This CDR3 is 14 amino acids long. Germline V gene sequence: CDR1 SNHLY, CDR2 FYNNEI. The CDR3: CASSRTEGRETQYF. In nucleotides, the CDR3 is TGTGCCAGCAGTCGCACAGAGGGTCGAGAGACCCAGTACTTC.

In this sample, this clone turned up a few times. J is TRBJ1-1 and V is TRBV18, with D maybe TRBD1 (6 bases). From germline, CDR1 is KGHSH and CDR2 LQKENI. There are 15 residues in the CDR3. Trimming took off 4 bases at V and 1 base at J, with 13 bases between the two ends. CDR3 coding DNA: TGTGCCAGCTCACTCGCCGGGACAAGGAACACTGAAGCTTTCTTT. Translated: CASSLAGTRNTEAFF.

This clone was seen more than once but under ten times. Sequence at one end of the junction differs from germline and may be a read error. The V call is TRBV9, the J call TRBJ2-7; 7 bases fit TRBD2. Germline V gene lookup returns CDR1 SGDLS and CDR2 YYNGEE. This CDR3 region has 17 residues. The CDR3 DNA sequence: TGTGCCAGCAGCTTAGGGCGGGCTAGCGGTGCGTCCTACGAGCAGTACTTT. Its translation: CASSLGRASGASYEQYF.

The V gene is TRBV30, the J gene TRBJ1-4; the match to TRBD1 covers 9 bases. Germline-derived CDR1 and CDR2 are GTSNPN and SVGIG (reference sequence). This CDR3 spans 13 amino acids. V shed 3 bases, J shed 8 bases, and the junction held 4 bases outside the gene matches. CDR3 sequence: CAWRTGGGEKLFF. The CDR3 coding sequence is TGTGCCTGGAGGACAGGGGGAGGAGAAAAACTGTTTTTT.

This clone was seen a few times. DNA of the CDR3: TGCGCCAGCAGGGGATCGGGTTCCTATGGCTACACCTTC. This encodes CASRGSGSYGYTF. V gene TRBV10-2 combines with J gene TRBJ1-2; D remains ambiguous. Germline V CDR1 and CDR2: WSHSY, SAAADI. The CDR3 spans 13 residues. V gave up 6 bases and J gave up 4 bases, with 12 bases separating them.

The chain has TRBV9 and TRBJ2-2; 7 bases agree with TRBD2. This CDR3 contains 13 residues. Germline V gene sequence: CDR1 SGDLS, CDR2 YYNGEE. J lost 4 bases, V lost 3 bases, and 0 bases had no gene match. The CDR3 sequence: CASSAGGTGELFF. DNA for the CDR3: TGTGCCAGCAGCGCGGGGGGCACCGGGGAGCTGTTTTTT.

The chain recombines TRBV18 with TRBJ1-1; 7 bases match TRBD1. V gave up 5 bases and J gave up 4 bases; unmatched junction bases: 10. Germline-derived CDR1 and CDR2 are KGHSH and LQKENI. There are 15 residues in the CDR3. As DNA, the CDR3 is TGTGCCAGCTCAGACAGGGTAGGAGAGGTCACTGAAGCTTTCTTT. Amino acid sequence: CASSDRVGEVTEAFF.

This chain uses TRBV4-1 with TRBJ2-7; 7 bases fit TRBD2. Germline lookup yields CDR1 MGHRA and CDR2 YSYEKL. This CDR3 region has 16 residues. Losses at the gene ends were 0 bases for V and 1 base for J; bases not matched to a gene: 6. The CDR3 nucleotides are TGCGCCAGCAGCCAAGAACCGAGCGGGAAATCCTACGAGCAGTACTTC. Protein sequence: CASSQEPSGKSYEQYF.

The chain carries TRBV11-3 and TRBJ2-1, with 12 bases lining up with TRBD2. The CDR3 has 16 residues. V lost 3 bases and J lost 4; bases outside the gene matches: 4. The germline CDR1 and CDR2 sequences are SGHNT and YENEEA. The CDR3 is CASSFSTSGSYNEQFF. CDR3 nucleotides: TGTGCCAGCAGCTTCTCGACTAGCGGGAGTTACAATGAGCAGTTCTTC.

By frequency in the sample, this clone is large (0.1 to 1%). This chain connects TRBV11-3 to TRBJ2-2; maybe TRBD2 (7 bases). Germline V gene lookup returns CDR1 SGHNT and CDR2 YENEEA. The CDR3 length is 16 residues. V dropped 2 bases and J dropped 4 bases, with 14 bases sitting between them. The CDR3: CASSLLRGPSTGELFF. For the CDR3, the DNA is TGTGCCAGCAGCTTATTGCGGGGGCCCTCCACCGGGGAGCTGTTTTTT.

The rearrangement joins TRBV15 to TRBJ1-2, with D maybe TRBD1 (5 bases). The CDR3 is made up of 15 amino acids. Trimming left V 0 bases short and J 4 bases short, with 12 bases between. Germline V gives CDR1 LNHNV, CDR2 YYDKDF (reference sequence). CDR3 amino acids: CATSRDSQGSYGYTF. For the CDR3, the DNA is TGTGCCACCAGCAGAGATTCCCAGGGAAGCTATGGCTACACCTTC.

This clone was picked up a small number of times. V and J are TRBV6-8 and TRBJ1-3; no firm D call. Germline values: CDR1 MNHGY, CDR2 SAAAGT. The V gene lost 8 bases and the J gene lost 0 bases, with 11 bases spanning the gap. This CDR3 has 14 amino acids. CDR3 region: CASRGRRSGNTIYF. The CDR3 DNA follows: TGTGCCAGCCGTGGACGGCGCTCTGGAAACACCATATATTTT.

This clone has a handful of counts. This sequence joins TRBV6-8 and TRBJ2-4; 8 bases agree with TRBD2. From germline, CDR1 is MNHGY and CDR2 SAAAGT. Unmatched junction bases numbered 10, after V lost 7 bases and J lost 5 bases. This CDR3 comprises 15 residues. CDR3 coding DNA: TGTGCCAGCAAGAGAGAGAGCGGGGGTGAAAACATTCAGTACTTC. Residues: CASKRESGGENIQYF.

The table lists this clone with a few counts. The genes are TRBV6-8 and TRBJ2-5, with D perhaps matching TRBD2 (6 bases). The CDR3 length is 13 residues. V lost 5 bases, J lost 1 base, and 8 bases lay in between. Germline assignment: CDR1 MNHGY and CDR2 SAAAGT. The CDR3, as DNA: TGTGCCAGCAGTGCGGGACTCCAAGAGACCCAGTACTTC. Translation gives CASSAGLQETQYF.